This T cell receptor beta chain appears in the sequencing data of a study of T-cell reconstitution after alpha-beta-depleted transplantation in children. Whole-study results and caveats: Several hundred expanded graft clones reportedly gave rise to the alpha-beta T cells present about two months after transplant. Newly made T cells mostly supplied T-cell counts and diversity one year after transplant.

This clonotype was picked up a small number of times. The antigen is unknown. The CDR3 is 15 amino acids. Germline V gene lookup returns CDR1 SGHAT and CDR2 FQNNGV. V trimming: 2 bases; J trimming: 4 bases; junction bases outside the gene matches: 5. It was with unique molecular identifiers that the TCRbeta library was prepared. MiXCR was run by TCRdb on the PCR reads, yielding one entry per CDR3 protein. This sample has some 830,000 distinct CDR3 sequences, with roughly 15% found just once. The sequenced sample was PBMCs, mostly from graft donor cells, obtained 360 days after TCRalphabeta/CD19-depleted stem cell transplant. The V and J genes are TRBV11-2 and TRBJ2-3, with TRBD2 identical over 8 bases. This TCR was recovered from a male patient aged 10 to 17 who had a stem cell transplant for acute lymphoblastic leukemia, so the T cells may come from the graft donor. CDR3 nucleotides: TGTGCCAGCAGCTTACTTGGACTAGCCGCAGATACGCAGTATTTT. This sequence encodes CASSLLGLAADTQYF.